A selection of T cell receptor beta chains follows, all from one sample in a study of ipilimumab plus nivolumab after autologous stem cell transplantation. TCRdb keeps only in-frame clones here, not all; method: immunoSEQ multiplex PCR. The table has 8,500 to 11,000 clones, approximately 80% seen once. The source material was PBMCs, sampled in a trial of ipilimumab plus nivolumab as post-transplant consolidation. Receptors originate from a male donor with diffuse large B-cell lymphoma. Each CDR3 is given with its conserved first and last residue. The order of the fields is D gene, V gene, J gene, clone size, CDR3 protein, CDR3 DNA. The D gene is left open where the match is weak. Clone size is not always given. Where it is, it says once, few, many or a class for expanded clones.

-	TRBV19	TRBJ2-2	-	CASTPSGGTGTTGELFF	TGTGCCAGTACCCCGAGCGGGGGGACAGGGACCACCGGGGAGCTGTTTTTT
TRBD1	TRBV4-2	TRBJ1-4	-	CASSQDNPRGRDSLNEKLFF	TGTGCCAGCAGCCAAGATAATCCCAGGGGTCGGGACAGCCTTAATGAAAAACTGTTTTTT
TRBD1	TRBV5-1	TRBJ1-1	few	CASSLDTGANTEAFF	TGCGCCAGCAGCTTGGATACAGGGGCGAACACTGAAGCTTTCTTT
-	TRBV15	TRBJ2-1	-	CATSRPPGALGDEQFF	TGTGCCACCAGCAGACCGCCTGGCGCCTTGGGCGATGAGCAGTTCTTC
-	TRBV30	TRBJ2-6	-	CAWNPTGRYAGANVLTF	TGTGCCTGGAACCCGACAGGGAGGTATGCTGGGGCCAACGTCCTGACTTTC
-	TRBV7-2	TRBJ2-2	-	CASSSANTGELFF	TGTGCCAGCAGCTCCGCGAACACCGGGGAGCTGTTTTTT
-	TRBV18	TRBJ2-7	few	CASSLTRAPRGTGAEQYF	TGTGCCAGCTCACTCACCAGGGCTCCCCGGGGGACTGGGGCCGAGCAGTACTTC
TRBD2	TRBV5-1	TRBJ2-7	-	CASSLEIAGGQKQYF	TGCGCCAGCAGCTTGGAAATAGCGGGGGGCCAGAAGCAGTACTTC
-	TRBV7-2	TRBJ2-1	-	CASSLVRGNGNEQFF	TGTGCCAGCAGCTTAGTCCGGGGGAATGGGAATGAGCAGTTCTTC
-	TRBV11-2	TRBJ2-1	once	CASSLSRLGPNNEQFF	TGTGCCAGCAGCTTAAGCCGCCTAGGGCCAAACAATGAGCAGTTCTTC
-	TRBV7-2	TRBJ1-2	-	CASSLVSASVGYTF	TGTGCCAGCAGCTTAGTGTCGGCGTCTGTCGGCTACACCTTC
-	TRBV5-4	TRBJ2-3	-	CASSFQIGRDDTQYF	TGTGCCAGCAGCTTTCAAATCGGGCGGGACGATACGCAGTATTTT
-	TRBV7-6	TRBJ2-6	-	CASSVQGSGANVLTF	TGTGCCAGCAGCGTACAGGGATCTGGGGCCAACGTCCTGACTTTC
TRBD2	TRBV6-5	TRBJ2-1	-	CASSYGSGGGNEQFF	TGTGCCAGCAGTTACGGTAGCGGGGGGGGCAATGAGCAGTTCTTC
TRBD2	TRBV29-1	TRBJ2-5	-	CSVERGGRETQYF	TGCAGCGTTGAGCGGGGGGGCCGTGAGACCCAGTACTTC
-	TRBV28	TRBJ2-7	few	CASSLLRRDGYEQYF	TGTGCCAGCAGTTTACTTAGAAGGGACGGCTACGAGCAGTACTTC
-	TRBV4-1	TRBJ1-2	-	CASSQGPGDGKGYTF	TGCGCCAGCAGCCAAGGCCCGGGAGACGGGAAGGGCTACACCTTC
-	TRBV30	TRBJ1-6	-	CAWSVLGGGSYNSPLHF	TGTGCCTGGAGTGTACTGGGTGGTGGCTCCTATAATTCACCCCTCCACTTT
TRBD2	TRBV18	TRBJ2-7	-	CASSPRVGGLVEQYF	TGTGCCAGCTCACCCCGGGTGGGGGGGTTGGTCGAGCAGTACTTC
TRBD2	TRBV28	TRBJ2-7	-	CASSLSAGVHEQYF	TGTGCCAGCAGTTTGTCTGCGGGGGTCCACGAGCAGTACTTC
TRBD2	TRBV6-5	TRBJ2-5	-	CASSYVSGRGQETQYF	TGTGCCAGCAGTTACGTGTCAGGGAGGGGTCAAGAGACCCAGTACTTC
-	TRBV27	TRBJ1-2	-	CASSLTGGGRYGYTF	TGTGCCAGCAGTTTAACGGGTGGGGGGAGGTATGGCTACACCTTC
-	TRBV28	TRBJ1-1	once	CASSLWPVNTEAFF	TGTGCCAGCAGTTTATGGCCAGTGAACACTGAAGCTTTCTTT
-	TRBV28	TRBJ1-2	-	CASSYQTLFYGYTF	TGTGCCAGCAGCTATCAGACATTATTCTATGGCTACACCTTC
-	TRBV6-5	TRBJ2-7	-	CASSYRAATSYEQYF	TGTGCCAGCAGTTACCGCGCGGCAACTTCCTACGAGCAGTACTTC
-	TRBV10-3	TRBJ1-6	-	CAISESPTKSLHF	TGTGCCATCAGTGAGTCCCCGACGAAGTCCCTCCACTTT